The 25 T cell receptor beta chains below all came from one sample that was sequenced in a study of blood T cell repertoires in COVID-19. TCRdb's copy holds only in-frame clones and misses some; the assay was immunoSEQ multiplex PCR. The sample carries 100,000 or so clones, around 79% recorded once. The sequencing input was peripheral blood. The source of these receptors is a human donor in a cohort sampled during active COVID-19.

CDR3 DNA sequence: TGTGCCAGCAGTCTGACTAGCGACCCTACTACGATCGAGCAGTACTTC. Its protein product is CASSLTSDPTTIEQYF. The chain employs TRBV28 and TRBJ2-7; 8 bases map to TRBD2. Germline loops: CDR1 MDHEN, CDR2 SYDVKM. V dropped 5 bases and J dropped 6; count of bases not matched to a gene: 15. This CDR3 is built from 16 residues.

This chain links TRBV2 with TRBJ1-4; a possible D gene is TRBD1 (6 bases). The CDR3 totals 14 residues. Germline CDR1 SNHLY, CDR2 FYNNEI. With 4 bases removed from V and 8 bases from J, the gap between germline ends came to 14 bases. CDR3 amino acids: CASSAGRGGEKLFF. The CDR3 region has the DNA TGTGCCAGCAGTGCCGGCAGGGGTGGGGAAAAACTGTTTTTT.

The gene calls are TRBV6-2 or TRBV6-3 and TRBJ2-1; D is undetermined. V gave up 5 bases and J gave up 5 bases, with 7 bases separating them. Germline V lookup: CDR1 MNHEY, CDR2 SVGEGT. This CDR3 spans 12 amino acids. CDR3 region: CASSDIDNEQFF. In DNA form, the CDR3 reads TGTGCCAGCAGTGACATAGACAATGAGCAGTTCTTC.

The chain links TRBV5-1 to TRBJ2-2; 9 bases line up with TRBD2. Germline V CDR1 and CDR2: SGHRS, YFSETQ. CDR3 length: 18 amino acids. Germline trimming cut 0 bases from V and 1 base from J; bases unmatched to any gene: 7. CDR3 loop: CASSLVFRTSVNTGELFF. The CDR3 DNA sequence: TGCGCCAGCAGCTTGGTTTTTAGGACTAGCGTGAACACCGGGGAGCTGTTTTTT.

The chain has TRBV7-3 and TRBJ2-1; 9 bases line up with TRBD1. The CDR3 runs 15 residues. The V and J ends lost 4 bases and 8 bases, in that order; junction bases with no gene match: 9. Germline CDR1 SGHTA, CDR2 FQGTGA. The CDR3 loop reads CASSYHSTGGYEQFF. CDR3 in DNA: TGTGCCAGCAGCTACCACTCCACAGGGGGCTATGAGCAGTTCTTC.

The chain combines TRBV10-2 with TRBJ2-3, with 7 bases matching TRBD2. Germline-derived CDR1 and CDR2 are WSHSY and SAAADI. V shed 9 bases, J shed 4 bases, and the junction held 19 bases outside the gene matches. The CDR3 covers 17 residues. The CDR3 region is CASDPEREVAGADTQYF. CDR3 sequence (DNA): TGCGCCAGTGATCCCGAACGTGAGGTTGCGGGAGCAGATACGCAGTATTTT.

The chain couples TRBV3-1 (or the pseudogene TRBV3-2) to TRBJ1-1, with a tentative D call TRBD1 (5 bases). Trimming pared 1 base from V and 11 bases from J, leaving 17 bases between. CDR1 and CDR2 (germline): LGHDT, YNNKEL (reference sequence). This CDR3 comprises 14 residues. The CDR3 region has the DNA TGTGCCAGCAGCCAAGGGAATCCGGGACTGGTGGCTTTCTTT. Protein product: CASSQGNPGLVAFF.

The chain carries TRBV19 and TRBJ2-3, with 10 bases identical to TRBD2. Germline assignment: CDR1 LNHDA and CDR2 SQIVND (reference sequence). This CDR3 is 16 amino acids long. Trimming at V came to 7 bases and at J to 4 bases, leaving 11 bases not matched to a gene. DNA for the CDR3: TGTGCCAGTACCGTAAGAACTAGCGGGAACGCAGATACGCAGTATTTT. This encodes CASTVRTSGNADTQYF.

V usage is TRBV19 and J usage is TRBJ2-1; TRBD2 matches at 12 bases. CDR3 length equals 17 residues. In germline, CDR1 is LNHDA, CDR2 SQIVND (reference sequence). Trimming cost V 1 base and J 4 bases; bases outside gene matches: 5. DNA for the CDR3: TGTGCCAGTAGTATAGTCGCTAGCGGGAGGGTTTACAATGAGCAGTTCTTC. This codes for CASSIVASGRVYNEQFF.

The chain combines TRBV7-9 with TRBJ1-4; TRBD1 matches 8 bases. This CDR3 has 15 residues. The V segment lost 3 bases and the J segment 4 bases; nucleotides outside the gene matches: 4. From germline, CDR1 is SEHNR and CDR2 FQNEAQ (reference sequence). CDR3 region: CASSLGQVHNEKLFF. CDR3 nucleotides: TGTGCCAGCAGCTTGGGACAGGTCCATAATGAAAAACTGTTTTTT.

The CDR3 nucleotides read TGTGCCAGCAGCCAAGGATCAGGCCCTTACGAGCAGTACTTC. Its protein is CASSQGSGPYEQYF. The chain has TRBV4-2 and TRBJ2-7; no clear D. V lost 1 base, J lost 4 bases, and 11 bases lay in between. The V gene's germline CDR1 is LGHNA and CDR2 YNFKEQ. CDR3 size: 14 residues.

CDR3 protein: CASRTGSAQETQYF. The CDR3 DNA is TGTGCCAGCAGGACAGGATCAGCCCAGGAGACCCAGTACTTC. The chain has TRBV6-5 and TRBJ2-5; weak D call: TRBD1 (6 bases). V was shortened by 6 bases and J by 5 bases, with 16 bases between the two germline ends. Germline loops: CDR1 MNHEY, CDR2 SVGAGI. The CDR3 contains 14 residues.

This chain uses TRBV19 with TRBJ2-1, with D possibly matching TRBD2 (6 bases). The V and J ends lost 5 bases and 2 bases respectively, with 10 bases between them. Germline CDR1 and CDR2: LNHDA and SQIVND (reference sequence). The CDR3 has 14 amino acids. DNA of the CDR3: TGTGCCAGTAGTTCGGGCGGGACCTACAATGAGCAGTTCTTC. This sequence encodes CASSSGGTYNEQFF.

This clone has a handful of counts. The gene calls are TRBV21-1 and TRBJ1-1; the D call of TRBD1 is as the table states it, not checked on the DNA. TRBV21-1 is a pseudogene segment. The CDR3 loop spans 15 amino acids. The CDR3 sequence is CASSKEQERNTEAFF. The CDR3 nucleotides are TGTGCCAGCAGCAAAGAACAGGAGAGGAACACTGAAGCTTTCTTT.

This clone was observed a handful of times. Here the CDR3 reads CASSPASGRTNTGELFF. CDR3 sequence (DNA): TGCGCCAGCAGCCCCGCTAGCGGGAGGACGAACACCGGGGAGCTGTTTTTT. V gene TRBV5-1 combines with J gene TRBJ2-2, with 11 bases identical to TRBD2. J gave up 0 bases and V 4 bases, and 5 bases lay outside the gene matches. The CDR3 consists of 17 residues. The germline CDR1 and CDR2 sequences are SGHRS and YFSETQ.

This clone has just one count. The gene calls are TRBV27 and TRBJ2-7; 9 bases match TRBD2. The V gene's germline CDR1 is MNHEY and CDR2 SMNVEV (reference sequence). V lost 5 bases to trimming and J lost 7 bases; unmatched junction nucleotides: 15. This CDR3 contains 16 residues. CDR3 protein: CASSATFGGRAREQYF. As DNA, the CDR3 is TGTGCCAGCAGTGCCACCTTTGGCGGGAGGGCTCGGGAGCAGTACTTC.

The CDR3 sequence: CASTRGPGSNQPQHF. Written as DNA, the CDR3 is TGCGCCAGCACCCGCGGACCGGGGAGCAATCAGCCCCAGCATTTT. The gene calls are TRBV5-1 and TRBJ1-5, with no clear D. Germline assignment: CDR1 SGHRS and CDR2 YFSETQ. There are 15 residues in the CDR3. The ends were cut back, 6 bases at V and 1 base at J, with 14 bases in the middle.

This clone was seen only once. The chain joins TRBV4-3 to TRBJ2-1; 7 bases match TRBD2. This CDR3 is built from 14 residues. After removal of 0 bases from V and 10 bases from J, the junction contained 6 bases not matched to a gene. Per the germline V gene, CDR1 is LGHNA and CDR2 is YSLEER. CDR3 residues: CASSQDSSGAEQFF. CDR3 in DNA: TGCGCCAGCAGCCAAGATTCAAGCGGGGCGGAGCAGTTCTTC.

The chain joins TRBV7-3 to TRBJ2-3, with 7 bases matching TRBD1. Germline V gene data show CDR1 as SGHTA and CDR2 as FQGTGA. The CDR3 spans 15 residues. Trimming removed 5 bases from V and 0 bases from J; junction bases left unmatched: 5. The CDR3 region has the DNA TGTGCCAGCAGCCCTCTGGGACAGAGCACAGATACGCAGTATTTT. Protein sequence: CASSPLGQSTDTQYF.

The chain is built from TRBV9 and TRBJ1-2; 9 bases line up with TRBD1. The CDR3 extends over 17 amino acids. Germline V gene sequence: CDR1 SGDLS, CDR2 YYNGEE. The trim removed 0 bases at V and 5 bases at J, leaving 11 bases unmatched. CDR3 bases: TGTGCCAGCAGCGTAGATCCAACAGGGGGCTTTAGGTATGGCTACACCTTC. This gives the protein CASSVDPTGGFRYGYTF.

This chain joins TRBV5-1 and TRBJ1-1, with TRBD1 matching 8 bases. This CDR3 is built from 13 residues. Unmatched junction bases numbered 2, after V lost 3 bases and J lost 4 bases. The germline V gene encodes CDR1 SGHRS and CDR2 YFSETQ. The CDR3 DNA follows: TGCGCCAGCAGCTACGACAGGGGCACTGAAGCTTTCTTT. Residues: CASSYDRGTEAFF.

This clone was seen only once. The DNA for the CDR3 is TGCGCCAGCACGGGCGGGGGGAGCTCCTACAATGAGCAGTTCTTC. Protein product: CASTGGGSSYNEQFF. This rearrangement joins TRBV10-1 to TRBJ2-1; 8 positions agree with TRBD2. The CDR3 length is 15 residues. Trimming at V came to 7 bases and at J to 0 bases, leaving 5 bases not matched to a gene. CDR1 is WNHNN and CDR2 is SYGVQD in the germline V gene (reference sequence).

This clone was seen only once. The rearrangement links TRBV18 to TRBJ1-1; 11 nucleotides agree with TRBD1. Germline-derived CDR1 and CDR2 are KGHSH and LQKENI. The CDR3 contains 17 residues. J gave up 1 base and V 1 base, and 5 bases lay outside the gene matches. This CDR3 reads CASSPRTGGRANTEAFF. The CDR3 nucleotides read TGTGCCAGCTCACCACGGACAGGGGGCCGTGCGAACACTGAAGCTTTCTTT.

The chain employs TRBV29-1 and TRBJ2-3; 9 bases fit TRBD1. The V and J ends lost 1 base and 0 bases, in that order; junction bases with no gene match: 5. The CDR3 has 16 amino acids. Looked up from germline, CDR1 is SQVTM and CDR2 is ANQGSEA. The DNA for the CDR3 is TGCAGCGTTGAAGGGGGGGGACAGGGCAGCACAGATACGCAGTATTTT. It yields the protein CSVEGGGQGSTDTQYF.

The rearrangement uses TRBV19 and TRBJ1-3; 8 nucleotides match TRBD1. The CDR3 runs 17 residues. Germline V gene data show CDR1 as LNHDA and CDR2 as SQIVND (reference sequence). V lost 3 bases and J lost 2; bases outside the gene matches: 9. The CDR3 loop reads CASSIWLQGETGNTIYF. In DNA, the CDR3 is TGTGCCAGTAGTATCTGGCTACAGGGGGAGACTGGAAACACCATATATTTT.